This T cell receptor beta chain is drawn from a study of T cell responses to AZD1222 COVID-19 vaccine. The study, taken as a whole, reports: The sample set comprised mostly white British donors with more females, and clonal diversity was possibly underestimated. Unmutated variant regions reportedly attract nearly half of all spike-specific TCRs.

A word on this clone: Its specificity is unknown.

After removal of 7 bases from V and 2 bases from J, the junction contained 6 bases not matched to a gene. The CDR3 is made up of 15 amino acids. Looked up from germline, CDR1 is SGHRS and CDR2 is YFSETQ. Using immunoSEQ multiplex PCR, the repertoire was profiled, and TCRdb retains in-frame clones only, with some absent. Of 120,000 to 150,000 clones listed, 70% to 90% are singletons. The input for sequencing was peripheral blood, taken 28 days after the second AZD1222 dose. The clonotype was recovered from an adult who received the AZD1222 COVID-19 vaccine. This chain joins TRBV5-1 and TRBJ2-1; 10 bases are shared with TRBD2. CDR3 DNA sequence: TGCGCCAGCGTCCTTAGCGGGGGGACCTACAATGAGCAGTTCTTC. It codes for CASVLSGGTYNEQFF. Filled out from reference TRBV5-1 and TRBJ2-1, the complete variable domain reads KAGVTQTPRYLIKTRGQQVTLSCSPISGHRSVSWYQQTPGQGLQFLFEYFSETQRNKGNFPGRFSGRQFSNSRSEMNVSTLELGDSALYLCASVLSGGTYNEQFFGPGTRLTVL.